This TCR beta chain was obtained from a study of post-analysis software for immune sequencing data. About the research overall: In terms of disease course, relapsing-remitting, secondary progressive and progressive-relapsing multiple sclerosis were included. Broader study findings: Versus controls, multiple sclerosis patients showed significantly lower diversity (normalized Chao1). When patients were compared with controls, about five TRBV segments were more frequent, TRBV5-6, TRBV5-1 and TRBV20-1 among them. F-measure co-clustering was strong for batch-matched samples.

The library was made from cDNA and included unique molecular identifiers. The source material, about 0.95 to 10 million T cells, gave rise to approximately 520,000 cDNA molecules. From the PCR reads, TCRdb called clonotypes with MiXCR, one entry per CDR3 protein. There are 750,000 to 950,000 distinct CDR3 sequences in the sample; 53% occur only once, and roughly 4.4% lies in the top ten. Remarks on this clonotype: Its cognate antigen is unknown.

CDR3 size: 13 residues. The V gene lost 6 bases and the J gene lost 2 bases, with 10 bases spanning the gap. J is TRBJ1-2 and V is TRBV12-3 or TRBV12-4; no firm D call. Sequenced: blood. The sequence came from a girl aged 5-17 years with multiple sclerosis. DNA for the CDR3: TGTGCCAGCAGGGGAAGTCCAAACTATGGCTACACCTTC. It translates to CASRGSPNYGYTF.